This T cell receptor beta chain originates from a study of cytomegalovirus exposure and HLA in healthy donors (TCRdb year 2017). With regard to the full study: According to an earlier analysis of several hundred of the donors, some 170 million T cells yielded some 110 million unique TCR beta sequences and 250 to 350 Gb of sequence data. An early release that covered roughly 600 HLA-typed donors contained about 300 gigabases of sequencing data and 65 million to 100 million unique TCR sequences. Among the roughly 430 genotyped donors, around 81% belonged to the genetic ancestry cluster associated with self-reported Caucasian donors. The study aimed to test whether signatures of past pathogen exposure could be identified by cataloging public T cell receptors. Using immunosequencing, the study profiled T cell repertoires from approximately 700 subjects and related those repertoires to cytomegalovirus serostatus. In addition to the first cohort of about 650 subjects, a separate validation cohort of 120 different subjects was used. High-throughput TCR immunosequencing, statistical association of individual TCRs with disease status, and machine learning were combined to predict cytomegalovirus infection status. In a later analysis, previously published TCR beta repertoires from several hundred donors were re-analyzed and high-resolution HLA genotyping was added so that TCR occurrence patterns could be studied. Rather than drawing on any new phenotypic data, the later analysis identified candidate immune exposures from TCR beta sequences and the way those sequences occurred across donors. An earlier analysis of a few hundred of the donors applied high-throughput TCR beta sequencing to assess whether each TCR beta V gene segment acted as functional or pseudogenic. Alongside the repertoire data, information on donor age, sex, ethnicity and CMV serostatus was compiled. In a later genetic analysis, genome-wide SNP genotypes for about 60% of the 666 donors were used, and that subset was treated as a discovery cohort. Every repertoire in the discovery cohort had been generated on one and the same sequencing platform. Both class I and class II loci were covered by HLA typing, at four-digit resolution. The number of typed donors differed by locus: about 620-630 for A, B, C, DRB1 and DQB1; some 540 for DQA1; 606 for DPA1; and around 450 for DPB1. Four or five DR-DQ haplotypes were handled as single units for association and clustering because linkage in the cohort was strong. Among some 410 genotyped donors of the cohort, an average of about 240,000 unique TCR beta nucleotide sequences were sequenced per donor, roughly a sixth of them non-productive. Study-wide conclusions, independent of this receptor: Because counts were too low, about 15 rarely observed V segments, including chromosome 9 orphons, were left out of the earlier analysis of 500 to 750 of the donors. Linkage disequilibrium might explain the correlated functional status among segregating V segments, but an unknown experimental factor could not be excluded. A further reported finding was that TCR beta sequences accurately predicted the HLA-A and HLA-B alleles for most subjects in the first cohort. According to a later analysis, parvovirus B19, influenza, CMV and Epstein-Barr virus appeared linked to several top co-occurrence clusters. In a later analysis, over 15,000 TCR beta sequences were associated with specific HLA alleles at a false discovery rate of 0.05. According to a later analysis, most CMV-associated TCR beta chains appeared to be HLA-restricted, and the HLA associations seemed to be driven largely by CMV exposure. A cluster of highly shared sequence variants was judged likely to be a technical artifact of the sequencing pipeline. The only immune exposure information available for the cohort was CMV serostatus. Because some donors lacked HLA typing at each locus, the association tests relied only on the typed subset. The study gave a list of 150 to 200 TCR beta chains associated with cytomegalovirus. While some public TCRs were present in many individuals, most TCR sequences turned up only very rarely across donors. This cohort had only TCR beta chains sequenced, and the lack of alpha or paired-chain data limited which features could be detected. In a later analysis, HLA-associated TCR beta chains were found to be more clonally expanded and to have lower generation probabilities than equally common non-associated chains. Compared with the approximately 600-donor mean, donors in an Asian-associated ancestry cluster had fewer N-insertions in productive TCRs, according to a later genetic analysis. Cytomegalovirus status was reported to be diagnosed by the classifier with high specificity and sensitivity in both the original and validation cohorts. A later genetic analysis associated a missense DCLRE1C variant with V-gene and J-gene trimming of TCR beta chains, and an independent cohort replicated the association. In vitro tests confirmed that a few of the cytomegalovirus-associated TCR beta chains recognize cytomegalovirus antigens. In an earlier analysis of some 500 of the donors, most TCR beta V segments were observed in productive rearrangements about 87% or about 30% of the time, broadly matching IMGT annotations. According to the authors, the approach could potentially be generalized to other disease states and immunological phenotypes. The presence/absence analyses assumed that sequencing depth was roughly uniform across donors, and that assumption may not be true. A later analysis found that TCR association rates varied across HLA loci, with DRB1 alleles showing the most associated TCRs and HLA-C alleles the fewest. When HLA alleles, especially DR and DQ, strongly co-occurred, TCR associations were difficult to assign to individual alleles.

Concerning this clone: It lacks a known antigen. Per-nucleotide qualities are absent, and no much larger clonotype sits a single base away.

The library came from the immunoSEQ multiplex PCR assay. The multiplex PCR relied on a mix of 60 forward primers for TCR Vbeta segments and 13 reverse primers for TCR Jbeta segments. A multiplex PCR assay on genomic DNA amplified the CDR3 region of rearranged TCR beta genes. On the Illumina HiSeq System, the amplified TCR beta libraries were sequenced as 87-base-pair reads. As for the original processing: In a later analysis, some 80 million unique TCR beta chains were counted across the 650 to 750 repertoires, and approximately 11 million of these chains were shared by at least two donors. Raw reads were error-corrected and collapsed into unique sequences by a nearest-neighbor algorithm in which closely related sequences were merged to remove PCR and sequencing errors. V, D and J gene segments were assigned by aligning CDR3 sequences to IMGT reference sequences. For a sequence to be retained, a match of at least six nucleotides was required to both a V gene segment and a J gene segment. Rearrangements were classified as productive when the CDR3 lacked stop codons and remained in frame with V and J, and all other rearrangements were classified as non-productive. Following IMGT convention, CDR3 was defined as the stretch from the second conserved V-encoded cysteine up to the conserved J-encoded phenylalanine. The earlier analysis of 550 to 650 of the donors excluded any sequence lacking an unambiguous match to a single V gene segment. An earlier analysis of 450 to 650 of the donors called V segments functional above 56.7% productive rearrangements and segregating when the between-donor standard deviation exceeded 5%. To diagnose cytomegalovirus status from the catalog of TCR beta chain sequences, a statistical classification framework was built. In a later analysis, TCR nucleotide sequences were compared against IMGT/GENE-DB human TR gene sequences so that V and J genes could be assigned. A later analysis assigned CDR3 sequences and most-parsimonious VDJ recombination scenarios with the TCRdist pipeline. A later analysis defined each TCR beta chain by its CDR3 amino acid sequence plus V-gene family, and excluded reads lacking a unique V-gene family. As a way to deal with suspected cross-contamination and a sequencing artifact, a later analysis dropped approximately 590 nucleotide sequences that were highly shared and had low generation probability. In a later analysis, a clonal expansion index for each public chain was calculated from normalized within-repertoire ranks of inferred template counts. In a later analysis, generation probabilities were computed with a VDJ recombination model fitted to out-of-frame rearrangements, and the resulting probabilities were checked against IGoR. In a later analysis, TCR-TCR, TCR-HLA and TCR-CMV co-occurrence was scored with hypergeometric tests, and a repertoire-size bias correction was applied to TCR pairs. A later analysis estimated false discovery rates by permuting HLA or CMV assignments 20 times. In a later analysis, co-occurring TCRs were grouped using DBSCAN, and TCRdist sequence similarity was added for clustering within HLA-allele-positive subsets. For co-occurrence clustering, repertoires with fewer than 30,000 or more than 120,000 public chains were excluded, along with roughly 5 repertoires with anomalous nucleotide sharing. Not all clones reach the TCRdb copy of this immuneACCESS table, which keeps in-frame sequences only. Checked studies attribute under half of the gap to unresolved V genes and leave the rest unexplained. The V and J calls and clone size are taken from that table; D and trimming were inferred from the DNA. Counted in this sample were 130,000 to 150,000 clones; over 60% of them appeared once. The top ten hold 3% of the sample.

The cohort consisted of some 730 healthy bone marrow donors. Cohort members were all nominally healthy when sampled, although unrecorded immune exposures were likely present. The donor tested CMV seropositive and was one of the 289 seropositive cohort members. A peripheral blood sample was provided by each donor, and peripheral blood mononuclear cells were used for TCR beta sequencing. The Qiagen DNeasy Blood Extraction Kit was used to extract genomic DNA from the blood cell samples. The clonotype originates from a man aged 35-49 years in good health and CMV-seropositive. What was sequenced was PBMCs.

The bases are TGCGCCAGCAGCCTCCGAAGGACAGGGGTCTATGGCTACACCTTC. Protein translation: CASSLRRTGVYGYTF. The chain joins TRBV23-1 to TRBJ1-2; 9 bases in the junction line up with TRBD1. TRBV23-1 is placed among ORFs of uncertain function. Clipping removes 6 bases from V and 4 bases from J, with 9 as the unmatched junction base count. The CDR3 contains 15 residues, cysteine and phenylalanine counted. CDR3 DNA is the only sequence kept; it has 45 bases, read in frame from the first base.